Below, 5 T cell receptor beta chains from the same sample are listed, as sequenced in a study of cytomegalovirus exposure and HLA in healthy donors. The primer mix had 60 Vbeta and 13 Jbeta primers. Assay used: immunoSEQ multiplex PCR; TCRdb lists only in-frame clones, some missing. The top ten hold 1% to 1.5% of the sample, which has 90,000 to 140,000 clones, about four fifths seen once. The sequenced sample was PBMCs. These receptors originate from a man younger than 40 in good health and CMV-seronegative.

CDR3: CASSSWGAGNTEAFF. The CDR3 coding sequence is TGCGCCAGCAGCAGCTGGGGCGCCGGGAACACTGAAGCTTTCTTT. The V gene is TRBV5-1, the J gene TRBJ1-1, with D possibly TRBD1 on 5 matching bases. This CDR3 has 15 amino acids. The V gene's germline CDR1 is SGHRS and CDR2 YFSETQ. Trimming removed 4 bases at V and 1 base at J, with 14 bases between.

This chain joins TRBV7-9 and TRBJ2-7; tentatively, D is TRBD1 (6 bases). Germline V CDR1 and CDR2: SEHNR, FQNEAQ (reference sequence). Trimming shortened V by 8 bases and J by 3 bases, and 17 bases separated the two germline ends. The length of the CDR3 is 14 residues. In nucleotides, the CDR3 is TGTGCCAGCTCCCGTATGGGGGCATTCTACGAGCAGTACTTC. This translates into CASSRMGAFYEQYF.

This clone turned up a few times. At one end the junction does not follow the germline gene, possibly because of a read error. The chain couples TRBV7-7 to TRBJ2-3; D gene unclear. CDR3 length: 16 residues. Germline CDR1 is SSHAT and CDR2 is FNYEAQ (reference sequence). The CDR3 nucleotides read TGTGCTAGCAGTTTTCTCCCCCCCCCTAGCACAGATACGCAGTATTTT. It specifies CASSFLPPPSTDTQYF.

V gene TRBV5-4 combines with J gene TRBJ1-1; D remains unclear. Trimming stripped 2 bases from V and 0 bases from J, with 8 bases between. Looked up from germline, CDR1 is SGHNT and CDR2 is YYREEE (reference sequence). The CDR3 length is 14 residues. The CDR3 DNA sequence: TGTGCCAGCAGCTTAGATCTAATGAACACTGAAGCTTTCTTT. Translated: CASSLDLMNTEAFF.

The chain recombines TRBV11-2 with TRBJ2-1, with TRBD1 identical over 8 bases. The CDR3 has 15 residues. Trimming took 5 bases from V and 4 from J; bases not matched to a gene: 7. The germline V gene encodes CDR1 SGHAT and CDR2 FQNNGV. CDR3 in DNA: TGTGCCAGCAGCCAACGGACAGGGCCTTACAATGAGCAGTTCTTC. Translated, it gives CASSQRTGPYNEQFF.